A selection of T cell receptor beta chains follows, all from one sample in a study of preoperative IRX-2 immunotherapy in early breast cancer. Some clones are missing from TCRdb's copy, which holds only in-frame ones; the method was immunoSEQ multiplex PCR. The table has approximately 26,000 clones, about three quarters seen once; the top ten hold around 6.5%. Specimen: lymph node tissue, collected after IRX-2 immunotherapy. These TCRs come from a human donor with breast cancer. Each CDR3 is given with its conserved first and last residue. A D gene is named only where the DNA matches it firmly. Clone size appears in some rows only: once, few, many, or a class for an expanded clone.

J gene: TRBJ2-1; D gene: NA; V gene: TRBV4-1; clone size: NA; CDR3 DNA: TGCGCCAGCAGCCAAGAAATAAGCAATGAGCAGTTCTTC; CDR3 protein: CASSQEISNEQFF
J gene: TRBJ2-1; D gene: NA; V gene: TRBV19; clone size: NA; CDR3 DNA: TGTGCCAGTAGTATTCCGGGGGTAGAGTACAATGAGCAGTTCTTC; CDR3 protein: CASSIPGVEYNEQFF
J gene: TRBJ2-5; D gene: NA; V gene: TRBV12-2; clone size: NA; CDR3 DNA: TGTGCCATTGGGGACAGGGGGTCCCATCAAGAGACCCAGTACTTC; CDR3 protein: CAIGDRGSHQETQYF
J gene: TRBJ2-7; D gene: NA; V gene: TRBV28; clone size: NA; CDR3 DNA: TGTGCCAGCAGTTTCCTCCAGGTCACATACGAGCAGTACTTC; CDR3 protein: CASSFLQVTYEQYF
J gene: TRBJ2-7; D gene: TRBD2; V gene: TRBV29-1; clone size: NA; CDR3 DNA: TGCAGCGTGACCGGGACTAGCGGGAGGAAGAAACACGAGCAGTACTTC; CDR3 protein: CSVTGTSGRKKHEQYF
J gene: TRBJ2-5; D gene: TRBD2; V gene: TRBV14; clone size: NA; CDR3 DNA: TGTGCCAGCAGCCTCAACCAGGCGGGAGGAGGAGTATGGGAGACCCAGTACTTC; CDR3 protein: CASSLNQAGGGVWETQYF
J gene: TRBJ2-7; D gene: NA; V gene: TRBV6-4; clone size: NA; CDR3 DNA: TGTGCCAGCAGTCCCGGCATCTCGGGCTCCTACGAGCAGTACTTC; CDR3 protein: CASSPGISGSYEQYF
J gene: TRBJ1-4; D gene: NA; V gene: TRBV6-8; clone size: few; CDR3 DNA: TGTGCCAGCAGTTATTTTTCGGAGACAAGGAATGAAAAACTGTTTTTT; CDR3 protein: CASSYFSETRNEKLFF
J gene: TRBJ2-3; D gene: NA; V gene: TRBV29-1; clone size: NA; CDR3 DNA: TGCAGCGGTGACAGTGGGGGCACAGATACGCAGTATTTT; CDR3 protein: CSGDSGGTDTQYF
J gene: TRBJ2-6; D gene: NA; V gene: TRBV23-1; clone size: NA; CDR3 DNA: TGCGCCAGCAGTCAACAACTCCCGGTGGAAGCTGGGGCCAACGTCCTGACTTTC; CDR3 protein: CASSQQLPVEAGANVLTF
J gene: TRBJ1-4; D gene: TRBD1; V gene: TRBV7-7; clone size: NA; CDR3 DNA: TGTGCCAGCAGCGCCGAGACAGGGATTAATGAAAAACTGTTTTTT; CDR3 protein: CASSAETGINEKLFF
J gene: TRBJ1-5; D gene: NA; V gene: TRBV11-3; clone size: NA; CDR3 DNA: TGTGCCAGCAGCCAATCGCCGCGGGCGGGTCAGCCCCAGCATTTT; CDR3 protein: CASSQSPRAGQPQHF
J gene: TRBJ1-2; D gene: NA; V gene: TRBV13; clone size: NA; CDR3 DNA: TGTGCCAGCAGTGAGGGCAGCCGTTCCTATGGCTACACCTTC; CDR3 protein: CASSEGSRSYGYTF
J gene: TRBJ2-2; D gene: TRBD2; V gene: TRBV11-3; clone size: few; CDR3 DNA: TGTGCCAGCAGTCGAAGCGGGAGCCTAAACACCGGGGAGCTGTTTTTT; CDR3 protein: CASSRSGSLNTGELFF
J gene: TRBJ2-5; D gene: TRBD2; V gene: TRBV11-3; clone size: NA; CDR3 DNA: TGTGCCAGCAGTCCCTTCCCTAGCGGGAGGAGGGGAGAGACCCAGTACTTC; CDR3 protein: CASSPFPSGRRGETQYF
J gene: TRBJ2-3; D gene: TRBD1; V gene: TRBV5-1; clone size: NA; CDR3 DNA: TGCGCCAGCAGCCCGCGGACAGGGGGCGCAGCAGATACGCAGTATTTT; CDR3 protein: CASSPRTGGAADTQYF
J gene: TRBJ2-1; D gene: TRBD2; V gene: TRBV6-7; clone size: NA; CDR3 DNA: TGTGCCAGCAGTTACCCGGCGGGGGCCTACAATGAGCAGTTCTTC; CDR3 protein: CASSYPAGAYNEQFF